Each of the 21 T cell receptor beta chains below was sequenced from the same sample in a study of T cell changes during pregnancy in multiple sclerosis. Only in-frame clones appear in the TCRdb table, and some are missing; sequencing was by immunoSEQ multiplex PCR. The sample gives 60,000 to 85,000 clones, over 85% of which show up once; around 3.5% is in the top ten. The sequencing here drew on peripheral blood, taken after pregnancy. These receptors came from a female donor in good health, enrolled as a control in a pregnancy study.

The chain joins TRBV6-5 to TRBJ2-1; a possible D gene is TRBD2 (6 bases). This CDR3 has 15 residues. V dropped 2 bases and J dropped 5 bases, with 13 bases sitting between them. From germline, CDR1 is MNHEY and CDR2 SVGAGI. CDR3 nucleotides: TGTGCCAGCAGTTACGTATTGACTAGTCACAATGAGCAGTTCTTC. Its protein product is CASSYVLTSHNEQFF.

V gene TRBV4-1 combines with J gene TRBJ2-1; 11 nucleotides line up with TRBD2. The V segment lost 4 bases and the J segment 6 bases; nucleotides outside the gene matches: 5. Germline loops: CDR1 MGHRA, CDR2 YSYEKL. The CDR3 has 15 amino acids. CDR3 amino acids: CASSPTSGNLNEQFF. The CDR3 nucleotides read TGCGCCAGCAGCCCGACTAGCGGGAATCTCAATGAGCAGTTCTTC.

V and J are TRBV7-3 and TRBJ2-1; TRBD2 aligns across 7 bases. Looked up from germline, CDR1 is SGHTA and CDR2 is FQGTGA. Trimming at V came to 4 bases and at J to 7 bases, leaving 4 bases not matched to a gene. The CDR3 length is 13 residues. The CDR3 coding sequence is TGTGCCAGCAGCTCCTCACTAGCGAATGAGCAGTTCTTC. It codes for CASSSSLANEQFF.

V usage is TRBV6-4 and J usage is TRBJ2-3, with D maybe TRBD1 (6 bases). The V end was cut by 3 bases, the J end by 7 bases, with 11 bases between. Germline CDR1 MRHNA, CDR2 SNTAGT. The CDR3 contains 13 residues. The DNA for the CDR3 is TGTGCCAGCAGTGAGAACACAGGGAATACGCAGTATTTT. Translating it yields CASSENTGNTQYF.

The CDR3 protein is CASSFLGTSGYNEQFF. CDR3 DNA sequence: TGTGCCAGCAGCTTTCTCGGGACTAGCGGCTACAATGAGCAGTTCTTC. This chain links TRBV7-3 with TRBJ2-1, with 11 bases fitting TRBD2. CDR3 length: 16 residues. Germline loops: CDR1 SGHTA, CDR2 FQGTGA. J was trimmed by 3 bases and V by 3 bases; bases with no gene match: 4.

This chain links TRBV5-1 with TRBJ2-7, with D hard to call. The germline CDR1 and CDR2 sequences are SGHRS and YFSETQ. Trimming left V 3 bases short and J 3 bases short, with 7 bases between. The CDR3 covers 12 residues. The CDR3 DNA reads TGCGCCAGCAGCTCCTACGGCTACGAGCAGTACTTC. This translates into CASSSYGYEQYF.

The chain carries TRBV6-1 and TRBJ2-2; 7 bases map to TRBD1. CDR3 length: 19 amino acids. J gave up 8 bases and V 2 bases, and 20 bases lay outside the gene matches. Germline V gives CDR1 MNHNS, CDR2 SASEGT. CDR3: CASSEFGQVVSIGKGELFF. DNA for the CDR3: TGTGCCAGCAGTGAATTTGGACAGGTTGTCAGTATTGGGAAAGGGGAGCTGTTTTTT.

The chain has TRBV7-2 and TRBJ2-2, with 8 positions matching TRBD2. CDR3 size: 15 residues. Germline values: CDR1 SGHTA, CDR2 FQGNSA. The J segment lost 6 bases and the V segment lost 3 bases, leaving 6 bases of the junction unmatched. This CDR3 is CASSFRTGGAGELFF. The CDR3 nucleotides read TGTGCCAGCAGCTTCCGCACGGGAGGGGCCGGGGAGCTGTTTTTT.

The rearrangement links TRBV7-8 to TRBJ2-1; 9 bases match TRBD2. The CDR3 spans 15 residues. Germline CDR1 is SGHVS and CDR2 is FQNEAQ. The trim removed 5 bases at V and 8 bases at J, leaving 10 bases unmatched. CDR3 region: CASSAPGLAQHEQFF. Here the CDR3 DNA reads TGTGCCAGCAGCGCGCCGGGACTAGCTCAGCATGAGCAGTTCTTC.

The rearrangement uses TRBV2 and TRBJ2-5; possible D gene TRBD1, 6 bases. Germline assignment: CDR1 SNHLY and CDR2 FYNNEI. V was cut by 5 bases and J by 5 bases, with 24 bases left in between. CDR3 length: 17 amino acids. In nucleotides, the CDR3 is TGTGCCAGCAGTACGGTCCGGGACACGGGTCTGGGGGAGACCCAGTACTTC. This translates into CASSTVRDTGLGETQYF.

V gene TRBV27 combines with J gene TRBJ2-1, with D possibly matching TRBD2 (6 bases). CDR3 length: 13 residues. The V and J ends lost 3 bases and 7 bases respectively, with 10 bases between them. Germline CDR1 reads MNHEY; CDR2 reads SMNVEV (reference sequence). CDR3 in amino acids: CASSLGLVNEQFF. The CDR3 DNA reads TGTGCCAGCAGTTTGGGACTCGTTAATGAGCAGTTCTTC.

CDR3 in DNA: TGCGCCAGCAGCTTGGGTCGCGGGGGGACCGGGGAGCTGTTTTTT. The encoded protein is CASSLGRGGTGELFF. The J gene is TRBJ2-2, the V gene TRBV5-1, with 8 bases lining up with TRBD2. The CDR3 runs to 15 residues. The germline V gene encodes CDR1 SGHRS and CDR2 YFSETQ. The V segment lost 0 bases and the J segment 5 bases; nucleotides outside the gene matches: 3.

V is TRBV5-1 and J is TRBJ2-7; 9 nucleotides match TRBD1. The CDR3 extends over 15 amino acids. Trimming took 4 bases from V and 6 from J; bases not matched to a gene: 11. The germline CDR1 and CDR2 sequences are SGHRS and YFSETQ. CDR3 amino acids: CASSTSGQGEGEQYF. For the CDR3, the DNA is TGCGCCAGCAGCACATCGGGACAGGGTGAGGGCGAGCAGTACTTC.

This clone turned up a few times. The gene calls are TRBV2 and TRBJ1-1; D gene unclear. Germline V lookup: CDR1 SNHLY, CDR2 FYNNEI. V lost 5 bases and J lost 1, with 8 bases in between. The CDR3 spans 13 residues. The CDR3 DNA reads as TGTGCCAGCAGTTACAGAGAGAACACTGAAGCTTTCTTT. Its protein is CASSYRENTEAFF.

V is TRBV7-8 and J is TRBJ1-5, with D tentatively TRBD1 (5 bases). V gave up 1 base and J gave up 0 bases, with 10 bases separating them. The length of the CDR3 is 16 residues. CDR1 SGHVS and CDR2 FQNEAQ come from the germline V gene. CDR3 DNA: TGTGCCAGCAGCTTAGGGCAGGGATATAGCAATCAGCCCCAGCATTTT. Translated: CASSLGQGYSNQPQHF.

The rearrangement joins TRBV6-5 to TRBJ2-3; D possibly corresponds to TRBD2 (6 bases). This CDR3 comprises 15 residues. Germline CDR1 MNHEY, CDR2 SVGAGI. The V gene lost 4 bases and the J gene lost 0 bases, with 11 bases spanning the gap. The CDR3 region is CASSLADRSTDTQYF. Here the CDR3 DNA reads TGTGCCAGCAGTTTAGCGGATCGTAGCACAGATACGCAGTATTTT.

The chain links TRBV6-5 to TRBJ2-5, with 9 bases identical to TRBD2. J lost 3 bases, V lost 0 bases, and 5 bases had no gene match. The germline V gene has CDR1 MNHEY and CDR2 SVGAGI. The CDR3 has 16 amino acids. The CDR3 loop reads CASSYSTASGEETQYF. CDR3 nucleotides: TGTGCCAGCAGTTACTCGACGGCTAGCGGGGAAGAGACCCAGTACTTC.

The chain uses TRBV27 and TRBJ2-5, with a possible D match to TRBD1 (5 bases). CDR1 MNHEY and CDR2 SMNVEV come from the germline V gene (reference sequence). V was clipped by 5 bases and J by 5 bases, with 18 bases between them. The CDR3 sequence is 15 residues long. The CDR3 bases are TGTGCCAGCAGTACGCGTCTACAGGTTTGGGAGACCCAGTACTTC. This gives the protein CASSTRLQVWETQYF.

The rearrangement uses TRBV6-1 and TRBJ2-7; a weak D match, TRBD2 (6 bases). V gave up 7 bases and J gave up 3 bases, with 16 bases separating them. The CDR3 runs 14 residues. The germline V gene has CDR1 MNHNS and CDR2 SASEGT. CDR3: CASTQGGVGYEQYF. The DNA of the CDR3 is TGTGCCAGCACCCAAGGAGGGGTAGGCTACGAGCAGTACTTC.

The chain recombines TRBV18 with TRBJ1-6; 9 nucleotides agree with TRBD1. V lost 3 bases and J lost 9; bases outside the gene matches: 12. Germline V lookup: CDR1 KGHSH, CDR2 LQKENI. CDR3 size: 17 residues. The CDR3 region has the DNA TGTGCCAGCTCACCCCACCGACCGGGACAGGGCACTTCACCCCTCCACTTT. It encodes CASSPHRPGQGTSPLHF.

The chain combines TRBV15 with TRBJ2-7; 9 bases align to TRBD2. V lost 0 bases and J lost 4; bases outside the gene matches: 4. This CDR3 contains 15 residues. Germline values: CDR1 LNHNV, CDR2 YYDKDF (reference sequence). CDR3 protein: CATSREALAGYEQYF. CDR3 in DNA: TGTGCCACCAGCAGAGAGGCACTAGCGGGTTACGAGCAGTACTTC. Filled out from reference TRBV15 and TRBJ2-7, the complete variable domain reads DAMVIQNPRYQVTQFGKPVTLSCSQTLNHNVMYWYQQKSSQAPKLLFHYYDKDFNNEADTPDNFQSRRPNTSFCFLDIRSPGLGDTAMYLCATSREALAGYEQYFGPGTRLTVT.